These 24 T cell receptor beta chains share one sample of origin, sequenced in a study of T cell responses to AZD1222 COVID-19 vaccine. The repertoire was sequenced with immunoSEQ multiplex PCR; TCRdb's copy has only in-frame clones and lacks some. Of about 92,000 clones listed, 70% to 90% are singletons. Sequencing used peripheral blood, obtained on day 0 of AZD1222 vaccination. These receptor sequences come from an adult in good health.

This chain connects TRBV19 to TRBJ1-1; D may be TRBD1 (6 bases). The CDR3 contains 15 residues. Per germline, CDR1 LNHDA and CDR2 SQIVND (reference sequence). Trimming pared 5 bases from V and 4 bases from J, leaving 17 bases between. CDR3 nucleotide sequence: TGTGCCAGTAGTTCCCGGGTGGGGGGGCTCACTGAAGCTTTCTTT. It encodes CASSSRVGGLTEAFF.

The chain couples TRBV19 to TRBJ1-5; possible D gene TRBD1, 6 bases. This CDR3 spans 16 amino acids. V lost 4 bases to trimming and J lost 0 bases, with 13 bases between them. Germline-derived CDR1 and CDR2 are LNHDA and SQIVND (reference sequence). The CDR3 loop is CASSTTTGNSNQPQHF. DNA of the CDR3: TGTGCCAGTAGTACAACCACAGGGAATAGCAATCAGCCCCAGCATTTT.

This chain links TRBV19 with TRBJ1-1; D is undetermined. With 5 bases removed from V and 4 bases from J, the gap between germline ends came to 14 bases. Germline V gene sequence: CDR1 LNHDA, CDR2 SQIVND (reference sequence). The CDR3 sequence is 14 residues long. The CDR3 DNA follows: TGTGCCAGTAGTCGAGACCGGGATCTCACTGAAGCTTTCTTT. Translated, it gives CASSRDRDLTEAFF. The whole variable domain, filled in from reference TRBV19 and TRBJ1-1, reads DGGITQSPKYLFRKEGQNVTLSCEQNLNHDAMYWYRQDPGQGLRLIYYSQIVNDFQKGDIAEGYSVSREKKESFPLTVTSAQKNPTAFYLCASSRDRDLTEAFFGQGTRLTVV.

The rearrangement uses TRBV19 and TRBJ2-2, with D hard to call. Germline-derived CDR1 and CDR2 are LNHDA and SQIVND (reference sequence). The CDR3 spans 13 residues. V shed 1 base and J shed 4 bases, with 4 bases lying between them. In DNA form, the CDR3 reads TGTGCCAGTAGTATAGGGGTCACCGGGGAGCTGTTTTTT. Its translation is CASSIGVTGELFF.

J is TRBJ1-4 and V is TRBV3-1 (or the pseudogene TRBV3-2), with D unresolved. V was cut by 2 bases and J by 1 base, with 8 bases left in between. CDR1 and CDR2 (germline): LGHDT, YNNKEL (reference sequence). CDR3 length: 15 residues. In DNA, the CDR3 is TGTGCCAGCAGCCAAAACGTCGGAACTAATGAAAAACTGTTTTTT. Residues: CASSQNVGTNEKLFF.

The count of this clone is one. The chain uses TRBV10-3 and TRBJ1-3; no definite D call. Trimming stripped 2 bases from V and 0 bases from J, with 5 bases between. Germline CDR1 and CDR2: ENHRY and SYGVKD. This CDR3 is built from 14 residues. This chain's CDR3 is CAISERSSGNTIYF. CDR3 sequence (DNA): TGTGCCATCAGTGAGAGGAGCTCTGGAAACACCATATATTTT.

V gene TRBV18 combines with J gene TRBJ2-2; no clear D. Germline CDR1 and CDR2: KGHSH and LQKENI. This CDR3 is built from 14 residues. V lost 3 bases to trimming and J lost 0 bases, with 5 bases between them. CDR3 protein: CASSPSSNTGELFF. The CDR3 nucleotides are TGTGCCAGCTCACCTTCGTCGAACACCGGGGAGCTGTTTTTT.

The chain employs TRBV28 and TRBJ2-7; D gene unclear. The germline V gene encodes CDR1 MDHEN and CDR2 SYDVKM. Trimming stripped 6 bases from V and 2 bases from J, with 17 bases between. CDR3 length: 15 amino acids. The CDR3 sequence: CASSPPAPKAYEQYF. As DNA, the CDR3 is TGTGCCAGCAGCCCCCCGGCCCCTAAGGCCTACGAGCAGTACTTC.

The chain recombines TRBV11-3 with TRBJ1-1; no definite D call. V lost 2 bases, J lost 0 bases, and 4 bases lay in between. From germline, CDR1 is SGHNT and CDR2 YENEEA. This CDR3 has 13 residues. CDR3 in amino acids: CASSLNLNTEAFF. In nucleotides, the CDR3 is TGTGCCAGCAGCTTAAATCTGAACACTGAAGCTTTCTTT.

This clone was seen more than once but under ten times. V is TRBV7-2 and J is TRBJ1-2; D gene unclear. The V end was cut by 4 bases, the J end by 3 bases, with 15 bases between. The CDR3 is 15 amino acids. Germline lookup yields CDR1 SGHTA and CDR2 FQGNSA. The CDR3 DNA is TGTGCCAGCAGCTCAAAAGGGATGGGAGACTATGGCTACACCTTC. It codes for CASSSKGMGDYGYTF.

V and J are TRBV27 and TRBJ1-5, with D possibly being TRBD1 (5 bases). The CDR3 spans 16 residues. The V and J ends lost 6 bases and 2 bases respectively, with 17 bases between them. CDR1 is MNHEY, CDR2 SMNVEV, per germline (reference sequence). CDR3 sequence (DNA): TGTGCCAGCAGCATTTGGGGAGGGGATCGCAATCAGCCCCAGCATTTT. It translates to CASSIWGGDRNQPQHF.

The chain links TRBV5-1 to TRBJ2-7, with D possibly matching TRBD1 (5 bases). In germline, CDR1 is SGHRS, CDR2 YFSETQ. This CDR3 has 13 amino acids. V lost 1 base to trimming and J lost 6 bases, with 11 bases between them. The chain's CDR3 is CASSLNQGGEQYF. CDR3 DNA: TGCGCCAGCAGCTTGAACCAGGGCGGCGAGCAGTACTTC.

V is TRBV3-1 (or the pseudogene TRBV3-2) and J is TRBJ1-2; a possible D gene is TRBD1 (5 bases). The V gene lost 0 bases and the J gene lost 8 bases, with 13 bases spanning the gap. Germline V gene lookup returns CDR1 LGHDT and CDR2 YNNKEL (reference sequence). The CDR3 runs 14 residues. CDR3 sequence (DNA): TGTGCCAGCAGCCAAGATGTGGGGACGCACGGCTACACCTTC. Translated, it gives CASSQDVGTHGYTF.

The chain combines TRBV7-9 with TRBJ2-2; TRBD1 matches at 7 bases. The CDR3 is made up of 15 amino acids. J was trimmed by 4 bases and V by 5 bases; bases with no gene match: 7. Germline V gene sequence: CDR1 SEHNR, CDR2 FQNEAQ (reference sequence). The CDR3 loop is CASSQGDISTGELFF. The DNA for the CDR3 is TGTGCCAGCAGCCAGGGGGACATCAGCACCGGGGAGCTGTTTTTT.

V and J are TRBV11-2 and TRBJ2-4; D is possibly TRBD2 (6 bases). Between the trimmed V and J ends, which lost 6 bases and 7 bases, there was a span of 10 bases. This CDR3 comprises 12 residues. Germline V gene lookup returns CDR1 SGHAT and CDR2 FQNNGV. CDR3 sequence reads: CASRGSGNIQYF. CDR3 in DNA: TGTGCCAGCAGAGGGAGCGGGAACATTCAGTACTTC.

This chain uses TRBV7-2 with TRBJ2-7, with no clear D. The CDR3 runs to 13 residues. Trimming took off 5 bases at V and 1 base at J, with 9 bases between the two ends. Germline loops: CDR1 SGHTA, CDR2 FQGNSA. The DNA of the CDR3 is TGTGCCAGCAGCCCGTTCAATTCCTACGAGCAGTACTTC. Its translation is CASSPFNSYEQYF.

The CDR3 reads CASSEWTLTGELFF. CDR3 nucleotide sequence: TGCGCCAGCAGCGAATGGACTTTAACCGGGGAGCTGTTTTTT. The chain recombines TRBV5-1 with TRBJ2-2, with D perhaps matching TRBD2 (5 bases). This CDR3 has 14 amino acids. Trimming stripped 4 bases from V and 5 bases from J, with 12 bases between. Germline-derived CDR1 and CDR2 are SGHRS and YFSETQ.

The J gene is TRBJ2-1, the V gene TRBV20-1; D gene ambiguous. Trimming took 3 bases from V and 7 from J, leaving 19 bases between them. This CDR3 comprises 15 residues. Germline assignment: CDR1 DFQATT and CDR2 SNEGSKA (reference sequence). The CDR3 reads CSASPSILGKNEQFF. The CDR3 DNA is TGCAGTGCTAGTCCCTCCATTTTAGGGAAGAATGAGCAGTTCTTC.

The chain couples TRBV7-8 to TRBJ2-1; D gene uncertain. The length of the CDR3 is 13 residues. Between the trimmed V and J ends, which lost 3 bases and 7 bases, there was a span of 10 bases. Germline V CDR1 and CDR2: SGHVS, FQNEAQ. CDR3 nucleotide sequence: TGTGCCAGCAGCTTTGGGGTGGGGAATGAGCAGTTCTTC. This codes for CASSFGVGNEQFF.

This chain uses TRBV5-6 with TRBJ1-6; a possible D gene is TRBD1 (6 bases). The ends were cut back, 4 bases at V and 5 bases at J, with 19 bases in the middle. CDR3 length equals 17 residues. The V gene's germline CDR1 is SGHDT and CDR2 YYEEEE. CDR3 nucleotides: TGTGCCAGCAGCACCATAAAACAGGGATTCAATAATTCACCCCTCCACTTT. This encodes CASSTIKQGFNNSPLHF.

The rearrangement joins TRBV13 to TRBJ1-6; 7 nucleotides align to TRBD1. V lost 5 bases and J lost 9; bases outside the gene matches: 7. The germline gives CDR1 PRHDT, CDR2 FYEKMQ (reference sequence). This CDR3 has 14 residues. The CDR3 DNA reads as TGTGCCAGCAGCACTAGACAGGGAGGTTCACCCCTCCACTTT. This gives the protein CASSTRQGGSPLHF. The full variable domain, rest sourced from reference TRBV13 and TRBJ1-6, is AAGVIQSPRHLIKEKRETATLKCYPIPRHDTVYWYQQGPGQDPQFLISFYEKMQSDKGSIPDRFSAQQFSDYHSELNMSSLELGDSALYFCASSTRQGGSPLHFGNGTRLTVT.

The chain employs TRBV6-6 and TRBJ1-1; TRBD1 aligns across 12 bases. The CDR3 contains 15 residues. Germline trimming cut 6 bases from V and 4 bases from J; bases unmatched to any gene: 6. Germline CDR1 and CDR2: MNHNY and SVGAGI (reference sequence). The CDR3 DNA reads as TGTGCCAGCAGCGGGACAGGGGGCGTGGGCACTGAAGCTTTCTTT. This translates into CASSGTGGVGTEAFF.

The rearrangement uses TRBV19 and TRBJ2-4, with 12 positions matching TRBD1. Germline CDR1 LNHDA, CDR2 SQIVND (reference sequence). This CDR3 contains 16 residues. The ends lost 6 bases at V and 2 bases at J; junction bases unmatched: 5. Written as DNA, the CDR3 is TGTGCCAGTAGCCCCGGGACAGGGGGCACCAAAAACATTCAGTACTTC. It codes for CASSPGTGGTKNIQYF.

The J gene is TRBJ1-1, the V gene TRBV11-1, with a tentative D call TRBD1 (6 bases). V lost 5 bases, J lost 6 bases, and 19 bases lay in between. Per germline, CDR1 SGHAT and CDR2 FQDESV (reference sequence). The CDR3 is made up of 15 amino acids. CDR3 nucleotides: TGTGCCAGCAGCCCTCCCCAGGGGAATAGTGCTGAAGCTTTCTTT. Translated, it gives CASSPPQGNSAEAFF.